These 25 T cell receptor beta chains were all obtained from the same sample, sequenced in a study of blood T cell repertoires in COVID-19. Some clones are missing from TCRdb's copy, which holds only in-frame ones; the method was immunoSEQ multiplex PCR. The data show over 200,000 clones, with 82% seen just once and less than 15% held by the top ten. Source material: peripheral blood. Every receptor here comes from a woman aged 40 to 50 with acute or convalescent COVID-19.

This sequence joins TRBV7-2 and TRBJ2-1, with no clear D. Germline loops: CDR1 SGHTA, CDR2 FQGNSA. V lost 3 bases to trimming and J lost 7 bases, with 4 bases between them. The CDR3 sequence is 11 residues long. Here the CDR3 DNA reads TGTGCCAGCAGCTTTCAGAATGAGCAGTTCTTC. Translating gives CASSFQNEQFF.

The V and J genes are TRBV2 and TRBJ2-1; TRBD2 aligns across 11 bases. The CDR3 sequence is 18 residues long. Germline trimming cut 4 bases from V and 0 bases from J; bases unmatched to any gene: 8. The V gene's germline CDR1 is SNHLY and CDR2 FYNNEI. The CDR3 reads CASSVASGGWSSYNEQFF. The CDR3 region has the DNA TGTGCCAGCAGTGTGGCTAGCGGGGGGTGGAGCTCCTACAATGAGCAGTTCTTC.

Details on this clone: Within the sample, other DNA sequences also encode this same CDR3. The gene calls are TRBV12-3 or TRBV12-4 and TRBJ1-6; D not resolved. The CDR3 sequence is 12 residues long. Trimming cost V 3 bases and J 7 bases, with 4 bases left between them. The CDR3 nucleotides are TGTGCCAGCAGTTTGGGCAATTCACCCCTCCACTTT. Translation gives CASSLGNSPLHF.

The J gene is TRBJ1-4, the V gene TRBV10-2; maybe TRBD1 (5 bases). The CDR3 runs 12 residues. Germline CDR1 is WSHSY and CDR2 is SAAADI. V gave up 6 bases and J gave up 4 bases, with 6 bases separating them. Here the CDR3 reads CASRDNNEKLFF. The CDR3 bases are TGCGCCAGCAGGGACAATAATGAAAAACTGTTTTTT.

The rearrangement uses TRBV18 and TRBJ2-7; 9 positions agree with TRBD1. Germline CDR1 is KGHSH and CDR2 is LQKENI. V trimming: 6 bases; J trimming: 7 bases; junction bases outside the gene matches: 7. The CDR3 consists of 13 residues. The CDR3 spells CASSPKDRGEQYF. The CDR3 region has the DNA TGTGCCAGCTCCCCTAAGGACAGGGGAGAGCAGTACTTC.

The gene calls are TRBV6-6 and TRBJ1-1; 7 positions agree with TRBD1. Trimming removed 2 bases from V and 1 base from J; junction bases left unmatched: 4. CDR3 length: 15 amino acids. Germline CDR1 MNHNY, CDR2 SVGAGI (reference sequence). The CDR3 is CASSYLDRSNTEAFF. CDR3 bases: TGTGCCAGCAGTTACCTGGACAGGTCGAACACTGAAGCTTTCTTT.

The chain combines TRBV11-1 with TRBJ2-2; D is possibly TRBD1 (6 bases). With 4 bases removed from V and 4 bases from J, the gap between germline ends came to 7 bases. The germline V gene encodes CDR1 SGHAT and CDR2 FQDESV (reference sequence). The length of the CDR3 is 13 residues. In nucleotides, the CDR3 is TGTGCCAGCAGCTGGACAGTCACCGGGGAGCTGTTTTTT. Translated, it gives CASSWTVTGELFF.

The chain recombines TRBV6-5 with TRBJ1-1; TRBD1 is a possible D gene (6 bases). The CDR3 is 15 amino acids. With 7 bases removed from V and 1 base from J, the gap between germline ends came to 16 bases. Germline CDR1 is MNHEY and CDR2 is SVGAGI. CDR3 in DNA: TGTGCCAGCACCAACCTAAGGACAGCGAACACTGAAGCTTTCTTT. Protein product: CASTNLRTANTEAFF.

This chain connects TRBV2 to TRBJ1-5, with 7 bases lining up with TRBD1. V was pared by 7 bases and J by 7 bases, with 13 bases of the junction left unmatched. Germline CDR1 is SNHLY and CDR2 is FYNNEI. There are 15 residues in the CDR3. This CDR3 is CASNTRDSKDQPQHF. The CDR3 nucleotides are TGTGCCAGCAATACTAGGGACAGCAAGGACCAGCCCCAGCATTTT.

This clone has only one observation. The chain couples TRBV5-1 to TRBJ1-3; D not certain. This CDR3 is built from 15 residues. Trimming left V 1 base short and J 0 bases short, with 8 bases between. Germline V gene lookup returns CDR1 SGHRS and CDR2 YFSETQ. The CDR3 nucleotides are TGCGCCAGCAGCTTGTCCCAAGCCTCTGGAAACACCATATATTTT. Protein: CASSLSQASGNTIYF.

This chain joins TRBV19 and TRBJ2-7, with a possible D match to TRBD2 (5 bases). The germline V and J ends were trimmed by 2 bases and 4 bases, with 12 bases remaining between them. The CDR3 covers 14 residues. Germline V gene data show CDR1 as LNHDA and CDR2 as SQIVND (reference sequence). CDR3 coding DNA: TGTGCCAGTAGTATAAAGGCCGGGGTTTACGAGCAGTACTTC. As protein: CASSIKAGVYEQYF.

V gene TRBV5-3 combines with J gene TRBJ2-3; TRBD2 matches at 13 bases. Being an ORF, TRBV5-3 has a function that is uncertain. The CDR3 totals 17 residues. V lost 4 bases, J lost 1 base, and 6 bases stayed unmatched. The CDR3 region has the DNA TGTGCCAGAAGCCTGCGACTAGCGGGGGGAGGCACAGATACGCAGTATTTT. This gives the protein CARSLRLAGGGTDTQYF.

The J gene is TRBJ1-3, the V gene TRBV10-2; a possible D gene is TRBD1 (5 bases). This CDR3 has 12 residues. The ends were cut back, 2 bases at V and 9 bases at J, with 8 bases in the middle. CDR1 and CDR2 from the germline V gene are WSHSY and SAAADI. The CDR3 spells CASSERGSTIYF. The DNA of the CDR3 is TGCGCCAGCAGTGAGAGGGGATCCACCATATATTTT.

The CDR3 DNA is TGTGCCAGCAGCTCCGGGACTAGCGGGGGCGGGGATGAGCAGTTCTTC. Residues: CASSSGTSGGGDEQFF. V usage is TRBV5-8 and J usage is TRBJ2-1; 14 bases map to TRBD2. V was pared by 3 bases and J by 8 bases, with 7 bases of the junction left unmatched. The CDR3 consists of 16 residues. Germline V gives CDR1 SGHTS, CDR2 YDEGEE.

V gene TRBV6-1 combines with J gene TRBJ2-7; no reliable D call. CDR3 size: 13 residues. CDR1 and CDR2 (germline): MNHNS, SASEGT. Trimming took off 0 bases at V and 2 bases at J, with 5 bases between the two ends. The CDR3: CASSEASPYEQYF. DNA of the CDR3: TGTGCCAGCAGTGAAGCTAGCCCCTACGAGCAGTACTTC.

This clone was seen only once. The chain employs TRBV3-1 (or the pseudogene TRBV3-2) and TRBJ1-1, with TRBD1 matching over 8 bases. Germline assignment: CDR1 LGHDT and CDR2 YNNKEL (reference sequence). There are 16 residues in the CDR3. V dropped 0 bases and J dropped 0; count of bases not matched to a gene: 3. DNA for the CDR3: TGTGCCAGCAGCCAAGAAGGACAGGGCTTGAACACTGAAGCTTTCTTT. It encodes CASSQEGQGLNTEAFF.

This sequence joins TRBV3-1 (or the pseudogene TRBV3-2) and TRBJ2-1, with D possibly being TRBD1 (6 bases). Trimming left V 0 bases short and J 9 bases short, with 15 bases between. CDR1 and CDR2 from the germline V gene are LGHDT and YNNKEL (reference sequence). The CDR3 length is 15 residues. CDR3 coding DNA: TGTGCCAGCAGCCAAGATCCTGGGACACCAGGTGAGCAGTTCTTC. Residues: CASSQDPGTPGEQFF.

The V gene is TRBV15, the J gene TRBJ2-2; weak D call: TRBD1 (6 bases). The CDR3 has 14 residues. CDR1 is LNHNV and CDR2 is YYDKDF in the germline V gene (reference sequence). Trimming removed 5 bases from V and 5 bases from J, with 12 bases in between. As DNA, the CDR3 is TGTGCCACCAGCCGCACAGGGAGAACCGGGGAGCTGTTTTTT. This gives the protein CATSRTGRTGELFF.

The V gene is TRBV3-1 (or the pseudogene TRBV3-2), the J gene TRBJ1-5, with a tentative D call TRBD1 (5 bases). There are 16 residues in the CDR3. Trimming cost V 0 bases and J 5 bases, with 14 bases left between them. Germline values: CDR1 LGHDT, CDR2 YNNKEL (reference sequence). The chain's CDR3 is CASSQDRQPQHQPQHF. CDR3 nucleotide sequence: TGTGCCAGCAGCCAAGATCGACAGCCTCAACATCAGCCCCAGCATTTT.

V gene TRBV12-3 or TRBV12-4 combines with J gene TRBJ1-1; the D is unclear. The CDR3 extends over 13 amino acids. V gave up 5 bases and J gave up 6 bases, with 13 bases separating them. The CDR3 reads CASSPSSGAEAFF. CDR3 in DNA: TGTGCCAGCAGTCCCTCATCGGGAGCTGAAGCTTTCTTT.

The chain is built from TRBV30 and TRBJ1-2; TRBD1 matches 12 bases. This CDR3 spans 18 amino acids. Germline lookup yields CDR1 GTSNPN and CDR2 SVGIG (reference sequence). The ends lost 2 bases at V and 3 bases at J; junction bases unmatched: 13. In DNA, the CDR3 is TGTGCCTGGAGTAACGGGGGACAGGGGGCTGAAATAGACTATGGCTACACCTTC. This encodes CAWSNGGQGAEIDYGYTF.

This clone was recorded only once. The chain carries TRBV5-1 and TRBJ1-1, with D perhaps TRBD1 (5 bases). The CDR3 is 14 residues long. Per germline, CDR1 SGHRS and CDR2 YFSETQ. The V gene lost 4 bases and the J gene lost 1 base, with 11 bases spanning the gap. The CDR3 bases are TGCGCCAGCAGCCGCGGGACGGCGAACACTGAAGCTTTCTTT. Translation: CASSRGTANTEAFF. The whole variable domain, remainder taken from reference TRBV5-1 and TRBJ1-1, is KAGVTQTPRYLIKTRGQQVTLSCSPISGHRSVSWYQQTPGQGLQFLFEYFSETQRNKGNFPGRFSGRQFSNSRSEMNVSTLELGDSALYLCASSRGTANTEAFFGQGTRLTVV.

For the CDR3, the DNA is TGTGCCAGCAGCTTAGTAGCTAGCGGGAGAGAGTTGTATGAGCAGTTCTTC. Its translation: CASSLVASGRELYEQFF. The chain links TRBV7-2 to TRBJ2-1; 10 bases agree with TRBD2. Trimming removed 1 base from V and 8 bases from J; junction bases left unmatched: 11. The germline V gene has CDR1 SGHTA and CDR2 FQGNSA. This CDR3 contains 17 residues.

The V call is TRBV11-1, the J call TRBJ1-2; D remains ambiguous. CDR1 and CDR2 (germline): SGHAT, FQDESV (reference sequence). CDR3 length: 15 amino acids. Trimming took off 4 bases at V and 0 bases at J, with 12 bases between the two ends. The CDR3 here is CASSSAGTTNYGYTF. Written as DNA, the CDR3 is TGTGCCAGCAGCTCCGCGGGAACAACTAACTATGGCTACACCTTC.

The chain has TRBV7-8 and TRBJ2-1; TRBD2 aligns across 13 bases. Germline V CDR1 and CDR2: SGHVS, FQNEAQ. V lost 5 bases, J lost 9 bases, and 4 bases stayed unmatched. The CDR3 has 14 amino acids. For the CDR3, the DNA is TGTGCCAGCAGCAGCGGGACTAGCGGGACTGAGCAGTTCTTC. Translation gives CASSSGTSGTEQFF.